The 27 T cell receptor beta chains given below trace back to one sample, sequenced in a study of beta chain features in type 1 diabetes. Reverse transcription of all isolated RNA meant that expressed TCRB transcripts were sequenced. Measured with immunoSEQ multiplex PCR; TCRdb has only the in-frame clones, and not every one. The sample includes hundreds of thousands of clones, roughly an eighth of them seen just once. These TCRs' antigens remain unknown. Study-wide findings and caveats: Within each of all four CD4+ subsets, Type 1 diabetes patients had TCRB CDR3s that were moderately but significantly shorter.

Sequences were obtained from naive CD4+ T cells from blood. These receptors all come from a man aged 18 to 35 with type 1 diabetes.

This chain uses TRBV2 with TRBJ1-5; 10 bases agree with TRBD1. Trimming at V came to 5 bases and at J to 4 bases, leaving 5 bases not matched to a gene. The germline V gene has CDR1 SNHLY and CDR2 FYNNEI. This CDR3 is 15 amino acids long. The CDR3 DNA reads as TGTGCCAGCAGTTCCAGGACAGGGGGAAATCAGCCCCAGCATTTT. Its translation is CASSSRTGGNQPQHF.

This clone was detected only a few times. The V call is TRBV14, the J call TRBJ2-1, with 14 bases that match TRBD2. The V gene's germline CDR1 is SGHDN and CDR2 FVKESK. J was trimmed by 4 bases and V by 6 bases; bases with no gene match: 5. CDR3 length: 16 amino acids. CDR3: CASRPGLAGGYNEQFF. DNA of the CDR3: TGTGCCAGCAGACCTGGACTAGCGGGGGGATACAATGAGCAGTTCTTC.

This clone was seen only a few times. CDR3 in DNA: TGCGCCAGCAGCTCCAGGAGCGCCGGGGAGCTGTTTTTT. As protein: CASSSRSAGELFF. The rearrangement joins TRBV5-1 to TRBJ2-2, with no clear D. The CDR3 loop spans 13 amino acids. Trimming pared 3 bases from V and 6 bases from J, leaving 9 bases between. The V gene's germline CDR1 is SGHRS and CDR2 YFSETQ. The full variable domain, rest sourced from reference TRBV5-1 and TRBJ2-2, is KAGVTQTPRYLIKTRGQQVTLSCSPISGHRSVSWYQQTPGQGLQFLFEYFSETQRNKGNFPGRFSGRQFSNSRSEMNVSTLELGDSALYLCASSSRSAGELFFGEGSRLTVL.

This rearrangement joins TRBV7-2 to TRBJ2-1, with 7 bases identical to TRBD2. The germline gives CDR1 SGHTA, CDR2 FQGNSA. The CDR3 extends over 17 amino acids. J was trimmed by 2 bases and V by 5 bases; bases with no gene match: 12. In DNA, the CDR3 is TGTGCCAGCAGCACAGGCGGGTCAGCGGGAACCTACAATGAGCAGTTCTTC. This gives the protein CASSTGGSAGTYNEQFF. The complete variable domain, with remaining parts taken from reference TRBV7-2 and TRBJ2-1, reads GAGVSQSPSNKVTEKGKDVELRCDPISGHTALYWYRQSLGQGLEFLIYFQGNSAPDKSGLPSDRFSAERTGGSVSTLTIQRTQQEDSAVYLCASSTGGSAGTYNEQFFGPGTRLTVL.

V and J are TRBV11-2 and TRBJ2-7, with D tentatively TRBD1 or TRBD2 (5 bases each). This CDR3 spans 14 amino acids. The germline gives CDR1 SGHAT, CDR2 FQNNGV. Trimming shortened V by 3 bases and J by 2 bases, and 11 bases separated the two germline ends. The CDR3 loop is CASSFPGSPYEQYF. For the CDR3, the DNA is TGTGCCAGCAGCTTCCCAGGGAGTCCCTACGAGCAGTACTTC.

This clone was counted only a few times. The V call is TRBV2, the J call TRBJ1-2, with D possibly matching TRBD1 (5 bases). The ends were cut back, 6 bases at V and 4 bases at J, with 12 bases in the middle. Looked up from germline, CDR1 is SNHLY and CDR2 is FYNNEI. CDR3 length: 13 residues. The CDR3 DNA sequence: TGTGCCAGCAGGAGGGACGGAATCTATGGCTACACCTTC. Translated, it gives CASRRDGIYGYTF.

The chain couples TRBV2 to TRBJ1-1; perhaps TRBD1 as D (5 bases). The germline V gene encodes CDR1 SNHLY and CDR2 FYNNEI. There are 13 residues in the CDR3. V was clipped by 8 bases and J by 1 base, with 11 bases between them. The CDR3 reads CASGGEKNTEAFF. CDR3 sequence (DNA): TGTGCCAGCGGAGGGGAGAAGAACACTGAAGCTTTCTTT.

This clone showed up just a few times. The CDR3 DNA follows: TGTGCCAGCAGCCCAAAGAGGGACACGTTCTATGGCTACACCTTC. This codes for CASSPKRDTFYGYTF. This chain uses TRBV7-2 with TRBJ1-2; maybe TRBD1 (6 bases). The CDR3 is 15 residues long. Per the germline V gene, CDR1 is SGHTA and CDR2 is FQGNSA. V lost 5 bases to trimming and J lost 4 bases, with 17 bases between them.

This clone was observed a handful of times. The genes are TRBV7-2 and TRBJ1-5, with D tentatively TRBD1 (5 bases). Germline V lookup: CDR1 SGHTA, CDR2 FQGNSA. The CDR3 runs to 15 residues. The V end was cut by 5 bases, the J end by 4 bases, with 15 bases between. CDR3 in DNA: TGTGCCAGCAGCCGAACAGGAAAAGGTAATCAGCCCCAGCATTTT. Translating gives CASSRTGKGNQPQHF.

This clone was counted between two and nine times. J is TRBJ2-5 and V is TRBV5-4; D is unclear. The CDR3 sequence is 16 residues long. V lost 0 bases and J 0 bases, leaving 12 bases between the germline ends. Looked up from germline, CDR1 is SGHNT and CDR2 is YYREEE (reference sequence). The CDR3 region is CASSLGGNSYQETQYF. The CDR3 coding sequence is TGTGCCAGCAGCTTGGGGGGAAACTCTTACCAAGAGACCCAGTACTTC. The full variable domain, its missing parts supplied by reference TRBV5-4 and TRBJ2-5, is ETGVTQSPTHLIKTRGQQVTLRCSSQSGHNTVSWYQQALGQGPQFIFQYYREEENGRGNFPPRFSGLQFPNYSSELNVNALELDDSALYLCASSLGGNSYQETQYFGPGTRLLVL.

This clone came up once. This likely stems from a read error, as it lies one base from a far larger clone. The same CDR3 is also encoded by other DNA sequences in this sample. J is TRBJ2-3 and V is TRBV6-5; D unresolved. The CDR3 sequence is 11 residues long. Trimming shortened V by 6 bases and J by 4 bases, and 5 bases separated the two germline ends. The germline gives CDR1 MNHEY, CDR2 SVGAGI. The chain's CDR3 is CASSLADTQYF. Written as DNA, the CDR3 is TGTGCCAGCAGCTTAGCAGATACGCAGTATTTT.

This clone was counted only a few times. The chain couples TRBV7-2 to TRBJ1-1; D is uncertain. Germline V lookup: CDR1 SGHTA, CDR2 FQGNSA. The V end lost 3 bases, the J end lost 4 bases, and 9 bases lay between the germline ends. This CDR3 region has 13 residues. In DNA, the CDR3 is TGTGCCAGCAGCTTCACCCGGTCCACTGAAGCTTTCTTT. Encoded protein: CASSFTRSTEAFF.

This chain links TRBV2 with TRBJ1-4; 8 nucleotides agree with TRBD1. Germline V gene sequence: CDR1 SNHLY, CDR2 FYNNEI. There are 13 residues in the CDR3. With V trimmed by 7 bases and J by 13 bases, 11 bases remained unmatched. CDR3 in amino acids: CASTLGQGGRLFF. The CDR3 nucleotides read TGTGCCAGCACGCTCGGACAGGGAGGGCGACTGTTTTTT.

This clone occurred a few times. CDR3 loop: CASSLLGHYNEQFF. The CDR3 DNA reads TGTGCCAGCAGCTTACTTGGTCATTACAATGAGCAGTTCTTC. This chain connects TRBV13 to TRBJ2-1; D is unresolved. CDR3 length: 14 amino acids. Per germline, CDR1 PRHDT and CDR2 FYEKMQ (reference sequence). V lost 2 bases and J lost 4, with 9 bases in between.

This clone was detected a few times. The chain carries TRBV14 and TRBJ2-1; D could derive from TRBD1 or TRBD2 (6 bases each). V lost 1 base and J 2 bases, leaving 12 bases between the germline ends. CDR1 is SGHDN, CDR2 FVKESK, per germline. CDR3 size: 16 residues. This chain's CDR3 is CASSQVLRGAYNEQFF. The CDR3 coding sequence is TGTGCCAGCAGCCAAGTCCTGAGGGGGGCCTACAATGAGCAGTTCTTC.

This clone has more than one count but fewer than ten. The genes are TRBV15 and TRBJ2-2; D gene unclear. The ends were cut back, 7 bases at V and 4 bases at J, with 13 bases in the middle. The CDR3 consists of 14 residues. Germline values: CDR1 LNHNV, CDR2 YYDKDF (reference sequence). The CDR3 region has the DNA TGTGCCACCAAATTTAGGGCCGCCACCGGGGAGCTGTTTTTT. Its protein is CATKFRAATGELFF.

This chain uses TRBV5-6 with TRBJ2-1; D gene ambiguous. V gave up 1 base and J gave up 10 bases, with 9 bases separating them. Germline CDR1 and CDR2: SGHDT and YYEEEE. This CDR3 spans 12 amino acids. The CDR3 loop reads CASSLLLREQFF. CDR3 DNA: TGTGCCAGCAGCTTGTTGCTGCGGGAGCAGTTCTTC.

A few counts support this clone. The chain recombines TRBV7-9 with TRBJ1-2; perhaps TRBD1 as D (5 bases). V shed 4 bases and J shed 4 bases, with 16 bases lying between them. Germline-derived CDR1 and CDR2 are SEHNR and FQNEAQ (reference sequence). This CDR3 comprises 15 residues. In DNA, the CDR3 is TGTGCCAGCAGCTCGGACAACGCCGGGCGCTATGGCTACACCTTC. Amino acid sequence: CASSSDNAGRYGYTF.

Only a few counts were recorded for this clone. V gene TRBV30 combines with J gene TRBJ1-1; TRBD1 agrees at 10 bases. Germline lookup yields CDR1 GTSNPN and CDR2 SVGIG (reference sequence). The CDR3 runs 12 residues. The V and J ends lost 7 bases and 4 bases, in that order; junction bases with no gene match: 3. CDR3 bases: TGTGCCTCGGGACAGGGGAGCACTGAAGCTTTCTTT. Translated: CASGQGSTEAFF.

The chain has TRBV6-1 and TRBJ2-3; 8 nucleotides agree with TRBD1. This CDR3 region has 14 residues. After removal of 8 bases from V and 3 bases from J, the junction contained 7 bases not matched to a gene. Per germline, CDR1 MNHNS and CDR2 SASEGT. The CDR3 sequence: CASLRDRLTDTQYF. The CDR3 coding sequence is TGTGCCAGCCTAAGGGACAGGTTGACAGATACGCAGTATTTT.

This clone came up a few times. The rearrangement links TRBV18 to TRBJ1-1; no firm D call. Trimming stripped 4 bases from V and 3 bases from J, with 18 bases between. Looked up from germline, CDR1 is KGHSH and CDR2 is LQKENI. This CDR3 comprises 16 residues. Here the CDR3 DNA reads TGTGCCAGCTCACTCCGAGGGTCTCAAAGGGACACTGAAGCTTTCTTT. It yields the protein CASSLRGSQRDTEAFF.

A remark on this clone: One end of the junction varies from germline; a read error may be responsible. Written as DNA, the CDR3 is TGTGCTAGCAGCAAATACAGGGGGCAATCCTACAATGAGCAGTTCTTC. Translated, it gives CASSKYRGQSYNEQFF. This chain joins TRBV7-7 and TRBJ2-1; 9 bases line up with TRBD1. Germline V lookup: CDR1 SSHAT, CDR2 FNYEAQ (reference sequence). The CDR3 sequence is 16 residues long.

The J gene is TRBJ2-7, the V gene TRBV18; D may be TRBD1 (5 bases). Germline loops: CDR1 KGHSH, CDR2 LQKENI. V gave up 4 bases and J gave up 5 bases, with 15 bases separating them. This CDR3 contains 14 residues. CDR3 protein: CASSRSKPRDEQYF. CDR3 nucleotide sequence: TGTGCCAGCTCACGCTCAAAGCCCAGGGACGAGCAGTACTTC.

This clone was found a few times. This CDR3 reads CASSQRMGQNNEQFF. The CDR3 nucleotides read TGCGCCAGCAGCCAGAGAATGGGACAGAACAATGAGCAGTTCTTC. The chain uses TRBV4-3 and TRBJ2-1; 7 positions agree with TRBD1. Trimming at V came to 3 bases and at J to 5 bases, leaving 7 bases not matched to a gene. This CDR3 has 15 residues. Germline CDR1 and CDR2: LGHNA and YSLEER.

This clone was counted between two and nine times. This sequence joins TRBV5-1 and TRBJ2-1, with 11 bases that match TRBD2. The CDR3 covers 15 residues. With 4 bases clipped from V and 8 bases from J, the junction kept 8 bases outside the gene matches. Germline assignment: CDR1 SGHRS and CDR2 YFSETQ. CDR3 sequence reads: CASSVLAGVRDEQFF. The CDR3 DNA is TGCGCCAGCAGCGTACTAGCGGGAGTAAGAGATGAGCAGTTCTTC.

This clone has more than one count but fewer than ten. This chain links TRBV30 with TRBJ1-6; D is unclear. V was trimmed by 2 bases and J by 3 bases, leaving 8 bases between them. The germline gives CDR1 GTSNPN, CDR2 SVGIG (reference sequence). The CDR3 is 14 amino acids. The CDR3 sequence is CAWSPGVYNSPLHF. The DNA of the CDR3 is TGTGCCTGGAGTCCGGGAGTCTATAATTCACCCCTCCACTTT.

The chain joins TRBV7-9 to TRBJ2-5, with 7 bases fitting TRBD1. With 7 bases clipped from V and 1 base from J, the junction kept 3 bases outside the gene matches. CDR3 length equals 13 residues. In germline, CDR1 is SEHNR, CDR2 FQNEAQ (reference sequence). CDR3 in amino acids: CASTRDSQETQYF. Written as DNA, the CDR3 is TGTGCCAGCACTCGGGACAGCCAAGAGACCCAGTACTTC.